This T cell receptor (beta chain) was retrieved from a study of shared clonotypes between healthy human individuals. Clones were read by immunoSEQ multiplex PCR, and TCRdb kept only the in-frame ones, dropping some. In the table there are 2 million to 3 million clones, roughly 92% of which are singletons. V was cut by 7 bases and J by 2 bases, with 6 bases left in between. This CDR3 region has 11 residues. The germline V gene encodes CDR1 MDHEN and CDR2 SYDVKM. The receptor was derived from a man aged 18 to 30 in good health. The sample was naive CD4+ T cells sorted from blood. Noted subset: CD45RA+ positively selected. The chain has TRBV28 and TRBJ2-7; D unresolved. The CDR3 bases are TGTGCCAGCACGGCCCCCTACGAGCAGTACTTC. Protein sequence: CASTAPYEQYF.